These T cell receptor beta chains were read from a single sample in a study of blood T cell repertoires in COVID-19. Repertoires were generated with immunoSEQ multiplex PCR, while TCRdb's copy carries only in-frame clones and drops some. The sample contains under 250,000 clones, around 82% of which appear only once. Sequencing used PBMCs or T cells enriched from blood (not recorded which). These receptors all stem from a young man with acute COVID-19. The conserved cysteine and the conserved F or W are not part of the CDR3 here. The order of the fields is CDR3 protein, V gene, CDR3 length, J gene.

CDR3 protein: ASSLGQLANTGELF
V gene: TRBV7-7
CDR3 length: 14
J gene: TRBJ2-2

CDR3 protein: ASSVHSADTQY
V gene: TRBV9
CDR3 length: 11
J gene: TRBJ2-3

CDR3 protein: ASSYRIGGALAEAF
V gene: TRBV6-5
CDR3 length: 14
J gene: TRBJ1-1

CDR3 protein: ASSPWTGGMINYGYT
V gene: TRBV5-5
CDR3 length: 15
J gene: TRBJ1-2

CDR3 protein: ASSDSITTENTGELF
V gene: TRBV6-4
CDR3 length: 15
J gene: TRBJ2-2

CDR3 protein: SVDWAGGGNYGYT
V gene: TRBV29-1
CDR3 length: 13
J gene: TRBJ1-2

CDR3 protein: ASRGQIDEQY
V gene: TRBV2
CDR3 length: 10
J gene: TRBJ2-7

CDR3 protein: ASSLAFSLNEQY
V gene: TRBV5-1
CDR3 length: 12
J gene: TRBJ2-7

CDR3 protein: ASSTGVDTGELF
V gene: TRBV28
CDR3 length: 12
J gene: TRBJ2-2

CDR3 protein: ASSGGNAHGYT
V gene: TRBV25-1
CDR3 length: 11
J gene: TRBJ1-2

CDR3 protein: ASSMEGTSFNEQF
V gene: TRBV19
CDR3 length: 13
J gene: TRBJ2-1